A selection of T cell receptor beta chains follows, all from one sample in a study of cytomegalovirus exposure and HLA in healthy donors. Clones were read by immunoSEQ multiplex PCR, and TCRdb kept only the in-frame ones, dropping some. The sample records approximately 160,000 clones, around 80% being singletons. Sequenced sample: PBMCs. The receptors originated from a woman aged 45-60 years in good health and CMV-seropositive. Each CDR3 is given with its conserved first and last residue. Fields, in order: J gene, D gene, clone size, V gene, CDR3 DNA, CDR3 protein. A D gene is named only where the DNA matches it firmly. Expanded clones get a size class; other rows say once, few or many, or leave the size out.

j_call: TRBJ1-5; d_call: TRBD1; clone_size: .; v_call: TRBV6-5; cdr3_nt: TGTGCCAGCGGAAGGACAGGGGTTGACAATCAGCCCCAGCATTTT; cdr3_aa: CASGRTGVDNQPQHF
j_call: TRBJ1-1; d_call: .; clone_size: .; v_call: TRBV4-3; cdr3_nt: TGCGCCAGCAGCCAAGATTTAGCCGCCCAGAACACTGAAGCTTTCTTT; cdr3_aa: CASSQDLAAQNTEAFF
j_call: TRBJ1-6; d_call: TRBD1; clone_size: few; v_call: TRBV28; cdr3_nt: TGTGCCAGCCGTTCTGACAGGGAGAGGTCCTATAATTCACCCCTCCACTTT; cdr3_aa: CASRSDRERSYNSPLHF
j_call: TRBJ1-1; d_call: .; clone_size: .; v_call: TRBV28; cdr3_nt: TGTGCCAGCAGTCCTCAGGGTTACACTGAAGCTTTCTTT; cdr3_aa: CASSPQGYTEAFF
j_call: TRBJ2-7; d_call: TRBD2; clone_size: .; v_call: TRBV28; cdr3_nt: TGTGCCAGCAGTTTGGTGAGGACTAGCGCTTCCTACGAGCAGTACTTC; cdr3_aa: CASSLVRTSASYEQYF
j_call: TRBJ1-2; d_call: TRBD1; clone_size: .; v_call: TRBV5-4; cdr3_nt: TGTGCCAGCAGCTCCCCGGGACAGGGGCGAAACACCTTC; cdr3_aa: CASSSPGQGRNTF
j_call: TRBJ2-1; d_call: .; clone_size: .; v_call: TRBV5-6; cdr3_nt: TGTGCCAGCAGCTTGTCCCCGCGGGGACGGGACAATGAGCAGTTCTTC; cdr3_aa: CASSLSPRGRDNEQFF
j_call: TRBJ2-1; d_call: TRBD2; clone_size: .; v_call: TRBV5-4; cdr3_nt: TGTGCCAGCAGCTCCGGGGGACTAGCGGGGAATGAGCAGTTCTTC; cdr3_aa: CASSSGGLAGNEQFF
j_call: TRBJ1-4; d_call: TRBD1; clone_size: .; v_call: TRBV7-2; cdr3_nt: TGTGCCAGCAGCATCCGACAGGGTCTAATGCAGAGGCTGTTTTTT; cdr3_aa: CASSIRQGLMQRLFF
j_call: TRBJ2-3; d_call: TRBD2; clone_size: .; v_call: TRBV4-1; cdr3_nt: TGCGCCAGCAGCCAAGATTGGCTAGCGGGAGGACAAGATACGCAGTATTTT; cdr3_aa: CASSQDWLAGGQDTQYF
j_call: TRBJ2-5; d_call: TRBD1; clone_size: .; v_call: TRBV27; cdr3_nt: TGTGCCAGCAGTTCGGGACAGGGAGGAGAGACCCAGTACTTC; cdr3_aa: CASSSGQGGETQYF
j_call: TRBJ1-4; d_call: TRBD1; clone_size: .; v_call: TRBV7-9; cdr3_nt: TGTGCCAGCATCCCTCTCCGGGACAGGGGGAATGAAAAACTGTTTTTT; cdr3_aa: CASIPLRDRGNEKLFF
j_call: TRBJ1-2; d_call: .; clone_size: .; v_call: TRBV10-3; cdr3_nt: TGTGCCATCAGTGAACAGGGTGCCACGGAGCGTGGCTACACCTTC; cdr3_aa: CAISEQGATERGYTF
j_call: TRBJ1-4; d_call: .; clone_size: .; v_call: TRBV5-1; cdr3_nt: TGCGCCAGCAGCTTGGCGGGTCAGGAGGATGAAAAACTGTTTTTT; cdr3_aa: CASSLAGQEDEKLFF
j_call: TRBJ2-3; d_call: .; clone_size: .; v_call: TRBV5-1; cdr3_nt: TGCGCCAGCAGCTCTTCTGGACTCACAGATACGCAGTATTTT; cdr3_aa: CASSSSGLTDTQYF
j_call: TRBJ1-4; d_call: TRBD1; clone_size: few; v_call: TRBV18; cdr3_nt: TGTGCCAGCTCACCCACGGGCGGGACAGGAAATGAAAAACTGTTTTTT; cdr3_aa: CASSPTGGTGNEKLFF
j_call: TRBJ1-2; d_call: TRBD1; clone_size: .; v_call: TRBV5-5; cdr3_nt: TGTGCCAGCAGCTTGATGACAGGGAAAAACTATGGCTACACCTTC; cdr3_aa: CASSLMTGKNYGYTF
j_call: TRBJ1-1; d_call: .; clone_size: few; v_call: TRBV14; cdr3_nt: TGTGCCAGCAGTAAGACAGTGAACACTGAAGCTTTCTTT; cdr3_aa: CASSKTVNTEAFF
j_call: TRBJ1-2; d_call: .; clone_size: .; v_call: TRBV6-6; cdr3_nt: TGTGCCAGCGGGTGGAATCCTCATTCGACGGGGGGCTACACCTTC; cdr3_aa: CASGWNPHSTGGYTF
j_call: TRBJ2-7; d_call: .; clone_size: .; v_call: TRBV2; cdr3_nt: TGTGCCAGCAGAGAACAGGGTTTAGGCGAGCAGTACTTC; cdr3_aa: CASREQGLGEQYF
j_call: TRBJ1-4; d_call: .; clone_size: few; v_call: TRBV7-8; cdr3_nt: TGTGCCAGCAGCTTAGCCGGGGGGAATGAAAAACTGTTTTTT; cdr3_aa: CASSLAGGNEKLFF
j_call: TRBJ2-7; d_call: TRBD1; clone_size: .; v_call: TRBV30; cdr3_nt: TGTGCCTGGAGTGGGACAGGGATTGGGTACGAGCAGTACTTC; cdr3_aa: CAWSGTGIGYEQYF
j_call: TRBJ2-1; d_call: TRBD1; clone_size: .; v_call: TRBV11-3; cdr3_nt: TGTGCCAGCAGCCTTCGGACAGGGACCAGTGAGCAGTTCTTC; cdr3_aa: CASSLRTGTSEQFF
j_call: TRBJ1-5; d_call: .; clone_size: .; v_call: TRBV4-1; cdr3_nt: TGCGCCAGCAGCCCCAATAGCAATCAGCCCCAGCATTTT; cdr3_aa: CASSPNSNQPQHF
j_call: TRBJ2-5; d_call: .; clone_size: once; v_call: TRBV18; cdr3_nt: TGTGCCAGCTCACCAGCGTTCCAAGAGACCCAGTACTTC; cdr3_aa: CASSPAFQETQYF
j_call: TRBJ1-3; d_call: .; clone_size: .; v_call: TRBV19; cdr3_nt: TGTGCCAGTAGTACTGGACTGTATTCTGGAAACACCATATATTTT; cdr3_aa: CASSTGLYSGNTIYF
j_call: TRBJ1-2; d_call: .; clone_size: .; v_call: TRBV27; cdr3_nt: TGTGCCAGCAGTTTATCCGGCGGGCAAGGCTACACCTTC; cdr3_aa: CASSLSGGQGYTF
j_call: TRBJ1-2; d_call: TRBD1; clone_size: few; v_call: TRBV2; cdr3_nt: TGTGCCAGCAACCCGGACAGGACCGCCTGGGCGGGCTACACCTTC; cdr3_aa: CASNPDRTAWAGYTF
j_call: TRBJ2-6; d_call: .; clone_size: few; v_call: TRBV10-2; cdr3_nt: TGCGCCAGGGGAGGGGGGAGGGGGAGCTCTGGGGCCAACGGCCTGACTTTC; cdr3_aa: CARGGGRGSSGANGLTF
j_call: TRBJ2-7; d_call: .; clone_size: .; v_call: TRBV29-1; cdr3_nt: TGCAGCGTCGGAGGGACCACTTTCTACGAGCAGTACTTC; cdr3_aa: CSVGGTTFYEQYF
j_call: TRBJ2-3; d_call: TRBD2; clone_size: .; v_call: TRBV28; cdr3_nt: TGTGCCAGCATCCCCGGGGGGGGATGGGGCACAGATACGCAGTATTTT; cdr3_aa: CASIPGGGWGTDTQYF
j_call: TRBJ2-3; d_call: TRBD2; clone_size: .; v_call: TRBV4-3; cdr3_nt: TGCGCCAGCAGCCCTGGACTAGCGGCCCCAGATACGCAGTATTTT; cdr3_aa: CASSPGLAAPDTQYF
j_call: TRBJ2-1; d_call: TRBD2; clone_size: .; v_call: TRBV28; cdr3_nt: TGTGCCAGCATCCTCGGGGGGGGAAACAATGAGCAGTTCTTC; cdr3_aa: CASILGGGNNEQFF